The clone carrying this T cell receptor beta chain was observed once. The data stem from a study of blood T cell repertoires in COVID-19. Germline lookup yields CDR1 LNHDA and CDR2 SQIVND (reference sequence). The CDR3 spans 15 residues. V shed 5 bases and J shed 0 bases, with 10 bases lying between them. Sequencing used immunoSEQ multiplex PCR; TCRdb keeps in-frame clones, though not all of them. The profile shows about 100,000 clones, about nine tenths of them singletons. Sequencing was performed on peripheral blood. This receptor was obtained from a woman between 50 and 59 years old with COVID-19, enrolled during active disease. J is TRBJ2-2 and V is TRBV19, with D unclear. The chain's CDR3 is CASSRSGSNTGELFF. The CDR3 DNA sequence: TGTGCCAGTAGTCGGTCAGGTTCGAACACCGGGGAGCTGTTTTTT.